The 9 T cell receptor beta chains given below trace back to one sample, sequenced in a study of blood T cell repertoires in COVID-19. Method: immunoSEQ multiplex PCR; TCRdb's copy keeps in-frame clones and lacks some. Of approximately 210,000 clones listed, over 75% are singletons. The specimen sequenced was peripheral blood. The origin of the receptors is a middle-aged man with active or convalescent COVID-19.

V is TRBV19 and J is TRBJ2-1; maybe TRBD2 (5 bases). The length of the CDR3 is 14 residues. The V gene's germline CDR1 is LNHDA and CDR2 SQIVND (reference sequence). V was trimmed by 2 bases and J by 3 bases, leaving 8 bases between them. The CDR3 here is CASSISGVYNEQFF. Written as DNA, the CDR3 is TGTGCCAGTAGTATATCCGGGGTCTACAATGAGCAGTTCTTC. The variable domain in full, with the rest retrieved from reference TRBV19 and TRBJ2-1, is DGGITQSPKYLFRKEGQNVTLSCEQNLNHDAMYWYRQDPGQGLRLIYYSQIVNDFQKGDIAEGYSVSREKKESFPLTVTSAQKNPTAFYLCASSISGVYNEQFFGPGTRLTVL.

The chain carries TRBV30 and TRBJ1-2, with D possibly being TRBD1 (5 bases). V was pared by 0 bases and J by 8 bases, with 13 bases between. The V gene's germline CDR1 is GTSNPN and CDR2 SVGIG (reference sequence). The CDR3 runs 13 residues. CDR3 bases: TGTGCCTGGAGTGTAGCAGGGTTTGAGGGCTACACCTTC. It yields the protein CAWSVAGFEGYTF.

The gene calls are TRBV29-1 and TRBJ1-1; perhaps TRBD1 as D (6 bases). Germline lookup yields CDR1 SQVTM and CDR2 ANQGSEA. The CDR3 is made up of 12 amino acids. The germline V and J ends were trimmed by 4 bases and 1 base, with 7 bases remaining between them. The CDR3 DNA reads TGCAGCGTTGGGGACACGAACACTGAAGCTTTCTTT. It encodes CSVGDTNTEAFF.

The chain links TRBV27 to TRBJ2-5; D might be TRBD1 (6 bases). Trimming removed 2 bases at V and 2 bases at J, with 9 bases between. The CDR3 has 14 residues. Germline V gene data show CDR1 as MNHEY and CDR2 as SMNVEV (reference sequence). The CDR3 loop is CASSLIGTQETQYF. The CDR3 region has the DNA TGTGCCAGCAGTTTAATCGGGACACAAGAGACCCAGTACTTC.

The CDR3 DNA is TGTGCCAGCAGTCTGGGACTGACGTACCAAGAGACCCAGTACTTC. It is translated as CASSLGLTYQETQYF. The V call is TRBV27, the J call TRBJ2-5, with D perhaps TRBD2 (6 bases). The CDR3 runs to 15 residues. Trimming shortened V by 5 bases and J by 0 bases, and 13 bases separated the two germline ends. Germline V gene data show CDR1 as MNHEY and CDR2 as SMNVEV (reference sequence).

The V and J genes are TRBV27 and TRBJ2-7; 10 bases map to TRBD1. The J segment lost 3 bases and the V segment lost 5 bases, leaving 7 bases of the junction unmatched. The V gene's germline CDR1 is MNHEY and CDR2 SMNVEV (reference sequence). This CDR3 has 15 amino acids. The CDR3 DNA sequence: TGTGCCAGCAGTCCCATTGGGGACAGGGGCTACGAGCAGTACTTC. Translating it yields CASSPIGDRGYEQYF.

The chain carries TRBV23-1 and TRBJ2-7; D call uncertain. TRBV23-1 carries the ORF label, with uncertain function. V lost 2 bases, J lost 7 bases, and 18 bases lay in between. The CDR3 sequence is 15 residues long. CDR3 sequence (DNA): TGCGCCAGCAGTCAACGAGATCCATCTTCCCGAGAGCAGTACTTC. Its translation is CASSQRDPSSREQYF.

Concerning this clone itself: Different DNA sequences within this sample yield the same CDR3. V gene TRBV5-1 combines with J gene TRBJ2-7; weak D call: TRBD2 (5 bases). The germline V gene encodes CDR1 SGHRS and CDR2 YFSETQ. The germline V and J ends were trimmed by 4 bases and 4 bases, with 9 bases remaining between them. The CDR3 totals 12 residues. CDR3 loop: CASSLDLYEQYF. The DNA of the CDR3 is TGCGCCAGCAGCCTGGACTTATACGAGCAGTACTTC.

The chain uses TRBV28 and TRBJ1-2; 9 nucleotides align to TRBD1. The CDR3 is 14 residues long. Germline lookup yields CDR1 MDHEN and CDR2 SYDVKM. Trimming took 6 bases from V and 6 from J; bases not matched to a gene: 8. The CDR3 region is CASRSRGQGDGYTF. DNA of the CDR3: TGTGCCAGCAGAAGCAGGGGACAGGGTGATGGCTACACCTTC.